This T cell receptor (beta chain) stems from a study of T cells in tuberculosis. TCR-alpha and TCR-beta chains were sequenced unpaired. Data came from immunoSEQ multiplex PCR; TCRdb stores just in-frame clones and leaves some out. The sample holds around 60,000 clones, approximately 80% seen once. J was trimmed by 2 bases and V by 4 bases; bases with no gene match: 6. CDR3 length: 17 amino acids. CDR1 and CDR2 from the germline V gene are ENHRY and SYGVKD. Sorting used thawed, overnight-rested PBMC stained with anti-CD3, a viability dye and GMM-loaded CD1B tetramer. The lipid loaded on the CD1B tetramers was C32 glucose monomycolate from Rhodococcus equi. CD14-expressing monocytes were removed from PBMC before cryopreservation and sorting.

Source material: CD1b-GMM tetramer-negative cells sorted from PBMCs. This chain joins TRBV10-3 and TRBJ2-6, with TRBD1 identical over 9 bases. This receptor was obtained from an adult woman with latent tuberculosis. CDR3 coding DNA: TGTGCCATCAGTGGGGGAACAGGGGGCACTGGGGCCAACGTCCTGACTTTC. Translating gives CAISGGTGGTGANVLTF.